This T cell receptor beta chain is drawn from a study of siplizumab effects on memory and regulatory T cells. This CDR3 contains 14 residues. CDR1 MNHNY and CDR2 SVGAGI come from the germline V gene (reference sequence). Trimming shortened V by 4 bases and J by 3 bases, and 9 bases separated the two germline ends. Whole-study results and caveats: Alloreactive sequences traceable to unstimulated CD4+ memory cells declined significantly under siplizumab.

The table came from immunoSEQ multiplex PCR; TCRdb's copy has only in-frame clones and leaves some out. The sample carries 75,000 to 95,000 clones, 75% to 90% recorded once. Worth noting for this clone: Its target is unknown.

The clonotype originates from a human donor in good health. Sequencing was carried out using CD4+ T cells sorted from blood. V and J are TRBV6-6 and TRBJ1-4; D perhaps matches TRBD1 (5 bases). The CDR3 loop is CASSSPGPNEKLFF. The DNA for the CDR3 is TGTGCCAGCAGTTCCCCGGGACCTAATGAAAAACTGTTTTTT.